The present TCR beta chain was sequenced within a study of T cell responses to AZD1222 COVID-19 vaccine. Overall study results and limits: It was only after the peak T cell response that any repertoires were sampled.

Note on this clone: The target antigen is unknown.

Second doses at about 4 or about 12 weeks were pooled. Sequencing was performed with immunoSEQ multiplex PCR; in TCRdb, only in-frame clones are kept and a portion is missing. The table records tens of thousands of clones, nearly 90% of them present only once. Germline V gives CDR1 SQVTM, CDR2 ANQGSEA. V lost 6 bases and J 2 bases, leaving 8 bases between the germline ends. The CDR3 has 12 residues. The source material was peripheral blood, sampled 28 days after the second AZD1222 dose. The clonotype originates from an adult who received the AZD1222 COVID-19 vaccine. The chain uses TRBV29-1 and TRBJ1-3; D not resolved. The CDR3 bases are TGCAGCGTCCTGGGTACTGGAAACACCATATATTTT. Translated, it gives CSVLGTGNTIYF.